This entry features one T cell receptor beta chain sequence. The data originate from a study of blood T cell repertoires in COVID-19. Study-wide background: The cDNA or gDNA used as material had been derived from T cells, B-cell-depleted T cells, or PBMCs.

This CDR3 is built from 17 residues. Germline V gives CDR1 SGHNT, CDR2 YENEEA. V lost 5 bases to trimming and J lost 0 bases; unmatched junction nucleotides: 5. How the authors handled the data: Amplifying reference gene primers gave estimates of nucleated cell counts. TCRdb keeps only in-frame clones here, not all; method: immunoSEQ multiplex PCR. The V and J calls and clone size are taken from that table; D and trimming were inferred from the DNA. The sample holds about 290,000 clones, just under 90% seen once. The rearrangement links TRBV11-3 to TRBJ2-5, with 14 bases fitting TRBD2. The receptor's source is a woman in her thirties with COVID-19, enrolled during active disease. The source material was peripheral blood. The CDR3 DNA sequence: TGTGCCAGCAGCGCCGGGACTAGCGGGGGCCACCAAGAGACCCAGTACTTC. Residues: CASSAGTSGGHQETQYF.